This TCR beta chain appears in the sequencing data of a study of T-cell reconstitution after alpha-beta-depleted transplantation in children. This clonotype has a count of ten or more. V gave up 4 bases and J gave up 11 bases; unmatched junction bases: 4. This CDR3 is 11 amino acids long. Germline V gene lookup returns CDR1 SGHRS and CDR2 YFSETQ. TCRbeta library preparation incorporated unique molecular identifiers. TCRdb re-analysed the PCR reads in MiXCR, keeping a single row per CDR3 protein. The table records about 540,000 distinct CDR3 sequences, around 18% of them present only once. This TCR was sampled from a human donor who donated a stem cell graft to a child with acute lymphoblastic leukemia. The V call is TRBV5-1, the J call TRBJ1-1, with 8 positions matching TRBD1. The specimen was PBMCs from the stem cell graft donor, collected from the stem cell graft. This CDR3 is CASSTGTGAFF. The CDR3 region has the DNA TGCGCCAGCAGCACGGGGACAGGCGCTTTCTTT.